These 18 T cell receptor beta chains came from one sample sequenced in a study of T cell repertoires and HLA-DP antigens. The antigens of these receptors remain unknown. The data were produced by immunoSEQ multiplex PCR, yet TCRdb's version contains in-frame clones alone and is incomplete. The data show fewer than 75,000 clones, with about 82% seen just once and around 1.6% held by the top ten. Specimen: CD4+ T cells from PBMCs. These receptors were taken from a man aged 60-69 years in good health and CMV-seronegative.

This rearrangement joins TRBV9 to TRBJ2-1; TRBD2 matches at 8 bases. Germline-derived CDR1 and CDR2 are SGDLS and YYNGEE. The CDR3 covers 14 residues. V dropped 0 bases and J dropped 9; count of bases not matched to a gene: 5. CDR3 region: CASSVVERGSEQFF. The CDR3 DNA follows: TGTGCCAGCAGCGTAGTTGAGCGGGGGTCTGAGCAGTTCTTC.

The DNA for the CDR3 is TGTGCCAGCAGCGTAGGGATGACTAGTCACTACAATGAGCAGTTCTTC. Residues: CASSVGMTSHYNEQFF. The rearrangement uses TRBV9 and TRBJ2-1, with D perhaps matching TRBD2 (6 bases). Germline V gene lookup returns CDR1 SGDLS and CDR2 YYNGEE. The germline V and J ends were trimmed by 0 bases and 3 bases, with 13 bases remaining between them. This CDR3 contains 16 residues. The whole variable domain, filled in from reference TRBV9 and TRBJ2-1, reads DSGVTQTPKHLITATGQRVTLRCSPRSGDLSVYWYQQSLDQGLQFLIQYYNGEERAKGNILERFSAQQFPDLHSELNLSSLELGDSALYFCASSVGMTSHYNEQFFGPGTRLTVL.

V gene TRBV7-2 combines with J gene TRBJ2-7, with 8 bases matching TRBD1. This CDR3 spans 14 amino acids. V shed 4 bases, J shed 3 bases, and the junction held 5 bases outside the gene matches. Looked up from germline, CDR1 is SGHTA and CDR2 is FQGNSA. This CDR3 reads CASSYGQGLYEQYF. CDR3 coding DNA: TGTGCCAGCAGCTACGGACAGGGCCTCTACGAGCAGTACTTC.

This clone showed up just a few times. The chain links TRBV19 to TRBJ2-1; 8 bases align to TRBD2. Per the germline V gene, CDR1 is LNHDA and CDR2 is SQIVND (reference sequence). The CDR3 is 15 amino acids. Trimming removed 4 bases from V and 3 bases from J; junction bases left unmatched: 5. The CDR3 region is CASSTSGSHYNEQFF. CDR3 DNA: TGTGCCAGTAGTACAAGCGGGAGTCACTACAATGAGCAGTTCTTC.

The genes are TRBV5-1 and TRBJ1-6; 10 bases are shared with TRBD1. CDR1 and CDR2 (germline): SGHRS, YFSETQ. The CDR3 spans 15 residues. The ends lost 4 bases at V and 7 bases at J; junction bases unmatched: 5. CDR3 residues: CASSPTGGGNSPLHF. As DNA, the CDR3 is TGCGCCAGCAGCCCGACAGGGGGCGGGAATTCACCCCTCCACTTT.

CDR3 protein: CASSEDRGTGNTIYF. DNA for the CDR3: TGTGCCAGCAGTGAGGACAGGGGGACTGGAAACACCATATATTTT. The V gene is TRBV2, the J gene TRBJ1-3, with 10 bases fitting TRBD1. This CDR3 region has 15 residues. The V gene end was trimmed by 3 bases and the J gene end by 2 bases; junction bases not matched to a gene: 1. Germline loops: CDR1 SNHLY, CDR2 FYNNEI.

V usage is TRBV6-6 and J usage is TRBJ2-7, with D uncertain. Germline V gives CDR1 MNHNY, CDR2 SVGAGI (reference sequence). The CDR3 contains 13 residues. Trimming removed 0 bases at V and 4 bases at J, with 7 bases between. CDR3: CASSYSMGYEQYV. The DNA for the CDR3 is TGTGCCAGCAGTTACTCGATGGGATACGAGCAGTACGTC.

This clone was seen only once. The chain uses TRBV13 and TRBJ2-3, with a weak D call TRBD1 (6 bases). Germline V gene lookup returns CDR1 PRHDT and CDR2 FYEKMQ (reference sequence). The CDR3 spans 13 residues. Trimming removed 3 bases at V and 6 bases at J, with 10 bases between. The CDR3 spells CASSLGALDTQYF. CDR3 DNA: TGTGCCAGCAGCTTGGGGGCATTGGATACGCAGTATTTT.

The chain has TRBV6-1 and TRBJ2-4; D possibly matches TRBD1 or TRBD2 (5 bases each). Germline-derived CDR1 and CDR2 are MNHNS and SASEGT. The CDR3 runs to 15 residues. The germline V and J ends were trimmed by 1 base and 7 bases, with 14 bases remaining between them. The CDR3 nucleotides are TGTGCCAGCAGTGAAGTCCTCGGGGCGCGGAACATTCAGTACTTC. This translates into CASSEVLGARNIQYF.

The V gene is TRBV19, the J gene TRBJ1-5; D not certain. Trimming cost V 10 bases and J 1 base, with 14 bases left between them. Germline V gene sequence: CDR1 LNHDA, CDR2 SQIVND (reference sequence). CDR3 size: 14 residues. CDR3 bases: TGTGCCACCCGCTGGTTAGGGAGCAATCAGCCCCAGCATTTT. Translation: CATRWLGSNQPQHF.

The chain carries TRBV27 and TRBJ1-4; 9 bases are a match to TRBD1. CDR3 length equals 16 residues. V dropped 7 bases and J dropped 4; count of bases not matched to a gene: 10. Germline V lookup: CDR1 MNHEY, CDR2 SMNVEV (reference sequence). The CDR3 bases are TGTGCCAGCAACGCCCGACCGGGACAGGGTAATGAAAAACTGTTTTTT. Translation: CASNARPGQGNEKLFF. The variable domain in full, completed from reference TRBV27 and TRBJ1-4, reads EAQVTQNPRYLITVTGKKLTVTCSQNMNHEYMSWYRQDPGLGLRQIYYSMNVEVTDKGDVPEGYKVSRKEKRNFPLILESPSPNQTSLYFCASNARPGQGNEKLFFGSGTQLSVL.

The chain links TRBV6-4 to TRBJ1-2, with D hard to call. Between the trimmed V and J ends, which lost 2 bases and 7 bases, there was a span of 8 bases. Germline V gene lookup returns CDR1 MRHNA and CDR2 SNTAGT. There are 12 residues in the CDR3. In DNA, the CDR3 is TGTGCCAGCAGTGACAGGGATGGTGGCTACACCTTC. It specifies CASSDRDGGYTF.

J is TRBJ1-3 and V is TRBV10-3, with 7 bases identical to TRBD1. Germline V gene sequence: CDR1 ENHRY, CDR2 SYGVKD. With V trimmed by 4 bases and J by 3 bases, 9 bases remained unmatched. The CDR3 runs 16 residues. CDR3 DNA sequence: TGTGCCATCAGTGGGCAGAGGGGGCGTAGTGGAAACACCATATATTTT. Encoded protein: CAISGQRGRSGNTIYF.

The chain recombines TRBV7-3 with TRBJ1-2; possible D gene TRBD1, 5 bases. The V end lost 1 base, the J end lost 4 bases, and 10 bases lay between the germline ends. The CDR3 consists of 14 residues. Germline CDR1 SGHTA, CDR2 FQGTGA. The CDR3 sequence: CASSLSRVGYGYTF. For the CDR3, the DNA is TGTGCCAGCAGCTTAAGCAGGGTGGGCTATGGCTACACCTTC.

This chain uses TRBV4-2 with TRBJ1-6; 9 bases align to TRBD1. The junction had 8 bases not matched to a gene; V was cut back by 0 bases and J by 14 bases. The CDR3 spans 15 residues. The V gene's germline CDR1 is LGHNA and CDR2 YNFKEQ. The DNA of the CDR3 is TGTGCCAGCAGCCAAGATGAGACAGGGGGGGAGGCCCTCCACTTT. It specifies CASSQDETGGEALHF.

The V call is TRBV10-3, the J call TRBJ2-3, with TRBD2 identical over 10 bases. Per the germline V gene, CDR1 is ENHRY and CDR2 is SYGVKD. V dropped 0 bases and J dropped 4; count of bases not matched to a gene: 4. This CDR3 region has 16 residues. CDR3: CAISESIAGGADTQYF. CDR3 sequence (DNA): TGTGCCATCAGTGAGTCGATAGCGGGAGGAGCAGATACGCAGTATTTT.

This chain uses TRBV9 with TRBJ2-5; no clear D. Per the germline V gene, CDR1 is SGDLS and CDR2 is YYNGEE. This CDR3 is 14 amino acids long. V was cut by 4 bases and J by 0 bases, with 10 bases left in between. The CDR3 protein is CASSPTEYQETQYF. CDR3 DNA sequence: TGTGCCAGCAGCCCCACAGAGTACCAAGAGACCCAGTACTTC.

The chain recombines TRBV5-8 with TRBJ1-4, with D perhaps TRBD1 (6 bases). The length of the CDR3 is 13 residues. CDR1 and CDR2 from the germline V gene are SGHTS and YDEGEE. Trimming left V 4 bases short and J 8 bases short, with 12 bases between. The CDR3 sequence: CASSPGDREKLFF. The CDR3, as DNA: TGTGCCAGCAGCCCAGGGGATCGGGAAAAACTGTTTTTT.